Below, 23 T cell receptor beta chains from the same sample are listed, as sequenced in a study of post-analysis software for immune sequencing data. The study, taken as a whole, reports: Comparison of patients with controls showed five or six TRBV segments more frequent in patients, TRBV5-6, TRBV5-1 and TRBV20-1 among them.

Included in the TCR beta cDNA libraries were unique molecular identifiers. TCRdb re-called the PCR reads through MiXCR, storing one row per CDR3 protein. The sample lists roughly 670,000 distinct CDR3 sequences, 59% seen once, with approximately 10% in the top ten. No antigen is known for these receptors. The sequenced material came from blood. All receptors come from a girl aged 2 to 9 with multiple sclerosis.

The V call is TRBV12-5, the J call TRBJ1-1, with D possibly being TRBD1 (6 bases). With 1 base removed from V and 2 bases from J, the gap between germline ends came to 11 bases. Germline V gives CDR1 LGHNT, CDR2 FRNRAP. This CDR3 is built from 15 residues. The CDR3 here is CASGLDLGANTEAFF. In nucleotides, the CDR3 is TGTGCTAGTGGTTTGGACCTGGGGGCCAACACTGAAGCTTTCTTT. Looking up the rest from reference TRBV12-5 and TRBJ1-1 gives the full variable domain: DARVTQTPRHKVTEMGQEVTMRCQPILGHNTVFWYRQTMMQGLELLAYFRNRAPLDDSGMPKDRFSAEMPDATLATLKIQPSEPRDSAVYFCASGLDLGANTEAFFGQGTRLTVV.

V gene TRBV12-3 or TRBV12-4 combines with J gene TRBJ1-2; D is perhaps TRBD1 (6 bases). Between the trimmed V and J ends, which lost 6 bases and 8 bases, there was a span of 16 bases. CDR3 size: 13 residues. As DNA, the CDR3 is TGTGCCAGCAGCATAAAACAGGGAACCGGCTACACCTTC. It is translated as CASSIKQGTGYTF.

The rearrangement joins TRBV7-8 to TRBJ2-7; 11 bases map to TRBD2. The CDR3 spans 15 residues. V lost 5 bases, J lost 5 bases, and 8 bases stayed unmatched. Germline CDR1 is SGHVS and CDR2 is FQNEAQ. The CDR3 DNA sequence: TGTGCCAGCAGCATAACGACTAGCGGGAACCACGAGCAGTACTTC. Translation gives CASSITTSGNHEQYF. Combining the CDR3 with reference TRBV7-8 and TRBJ2-7 gives the whole variable domain GAGVSQSPRYKVAKRGQDVALRCDPISGHVSLFWYQQALGQGPEFLTYFQNEAQLDKSGLPSDRFFAERPEGSVSTLKIQRTQQEDSAVYLCASSITTSGNHEQYFGPGTRLTVT.

This clonotype has only one observation. The chain recombines TRBV20-1 with TRBJ2-1; D possibly corresponds to TRBD2 (7 bases). Per germline, CDR1 DFQATT and CDR2 SNEGSKA (reference sequence). Trimming cost V 0 bases and J 4 bases, with 16 bases left between them. The CDR3 is made up of 16 amino acids. The CDR3 DNA reads as TGCAGTGCTAGAGATCCCGGGGGGCCCGATTACAATGAGCAGTTCTTC. Its protein is CSARDPGGPDYNEQFF.

The V gene is TRBV28, the J gene TRBJ2-7; D possibly corresponds to TRBD1 (5 bases). Gene TRBJ2-5 matches the end of the DNA better, so the J call may be wrong. This CDR3 has 15 amino acids. Germline V gives CDR1 MDHEN, CDR2 SYDVKM. The CDR3 region is CASSFIGASLETQYF. In nucleotides, the CDR3 is TGTGCCAGCAGTTTCATTGGGGCGTCTTTAGAGACCCAGTACTTC.

As for this clonotype: Germline is not matched at one junction end, which may reflect a read error. V is TRBV5-1 and J is TRBJ2-5, with TRBD2 matching over 8 bases. CDR1 is SGHRS and CDR2 is YFSETQ in the germline V gene. The CDR3 loop spans 19 amino acids. CDR3 residues: CASSLMGLASGRGQETQYF. The CDR3 coding sequence is TGCGCCAGTAGCTTGATGGGGTTAGCGAGCGGGAGAGGCCAAGAGACCCAGTACTTC.

The J gene is TRBJ2-3, the V gene TRBV11-3; TRBD1 might be the D (6 bases). V was trimmed by 5 bases and J by 6 bases, leaving 15 bases between them. This CDR3 is built from 14 residues. Germline V gives CDR1 SGHNT, CDR2 YENEEA. The CDR3 DNA follows: TGTGCCAGCAGCCCAGGGGTCACCGGGGATACGCAGTATTTT. Translation gives CASSPGVTGDTQYF.

The sample holds a few counts of this clonotype. The DNA of the CDR3 is TGCAGTGCTAGAGAGGGTGAGGGGGCGGGTGATGGCTACACCTTC. It encodes CSAREGEGAGDGYTF. The chain recombines TRBV20-1 with TRBJ1-2; TRBD1 aligns across 7 bases. J was trimmed by 6 bases and V by 0 bases; bases with no gene match: 10. The CDR3 sequence is 15 residues long. The germline V gene has CDR1 DFQATT and CDR2 SNEGSKA (reference sequence).

The chain recombines TRBV29-1 with TRBJ2-5, with 11 bases identical to TRBD2. Unmatched junction bases numbered 6, after V lost 0 bases and J lost 9 bases. Germline V lookup: CDR1 SQVTM, CDR2 ANQGSEA. The CDR3 loop spans 14 amino acids. As DNA, the CDR3 is TGCAGCGTTGAAGAGTCTCTAGCGGGGGGCCCCCAGTACTTC. Translating gives CSVEESLAGGPQYF.

This rearrangement joins TRBV5-6 to TRBJ2-5, with TRBD2 identical over 11 bases. This CDR3 contains 16 residues. After removal of 2 bases from V and 5 bases from J, the junction contained 8 bases not matched to a gene. The germline gives CDR1 SGHDT, CDR2 YYEEEE. CDR3 amino acids: CASSFFSGRADETQYF. The CDR3 coding sequence is TGTGCCAGCAGCTTTTTTAGCGGGAGGGCCGATGAGACCCAGTACTTC.

This clonotype was seen only a few times. This chain uses TRBV5-1 with TRBJ1-1, with D perhaps TRBD1 (6 bases). The CDR3 is 13 residues long. The V gene's germline CDR1 is SGHRS and CDR2 YFSETQ. V dropped 4 bases and J dropped 3 bases, with 10 bases sitting between them. This CDR3 is CASSARGDTEAFF. The CDR3 bases are TGCGCCAGCAGCGCCAGGGGAGACACTGAAGCTTTCTTT.

A word on this clonotype: Germline and junction disagree at one end, which may indicate a read error. This chain connects TRBV12-3 or TRBV12-4 to TRBJ2-1, with D maybe TRBD2 (6 bases). This CDR3 contains 14 residues. The DNA of the CDR3 is TGTGCCAGCAGGTACCGGGACTCCAACAATGAGCAGTTCTTC. Amino acids: CASRYRDSNNEQFF.

J is TRBJ2-3 and V is TRBV6-2 or TRBV6-3; no definite D call. The CDR3 is 12 residues long. CDR1 is MNHEY, CDR2 SVGEGT, per germline. V was clipped by 10 bases and J by 2 bases, with 10 bases between them. In nucleotides, the CDR3 is TGTGCCACCTACACCTCCACAGATACGCAGTATTTT. It codes for CATYTSTDTQYF.

In this sample, this clonotype turned up once. The chain uses TRBV29-1 and TRBJ2-1; D possibly corresponds to TRBD2 (6 bases). The CDR3 sequence is 12 residues long. Germline CDR1 SQVTM, CDR2 ANQGSEA. Trimming shortened V by 4 bases and J by 7 bases, and 11 bases separated the two germline ends. The CDR3, as DNA: TGCAGCGTTGGGGGGGTGTTGAATGAGCAGTTCTTC. The encoded protein is CSVGGVLNEQFF.

The chain joins TRBV5-1 to TRBJ2-4; the match to TRBD1 covers 7 bases. TRBJ2-5 explains the end of the DNA better; the J call may be wrong. Germline V lookup: CDR1 SGHRS, CDR2 YFSETQ. There are 15 residues in the CDR3. Here the CDR3 DNA reads TGCGCCAGCAGGTTTGGGATGACAGGGCAAGAGACCCAGTACTTC. It yields the protein CASRFGMTGQETQYF.

The J gene is TRBJ2-2, the V gene TRBV5-8; no definite D call. The CDR3 runs to 13 residues. V lost 4 bases and J 7 bases, leaving 11 bases between the germline ends. Germline loops: CDR1 SGHTS, CDR2 YDEGEE. CDR3 nucleotide sequence: TGTGCCAGCAGCGCGGTCCCTGGCGGGGAGCTGTTTTTT. Its translation: CASSAVPGGELFF.

In nucleotides, the CDR3 is TGTGCCAGCAGCCTGACAGTCACCGGGGAGCTGTTTTTT. This codes for CASSLTVTGELFF. This sequence joins TRBV6-5 and TRBJ2-2; D might be TRBD1 (5 bases). Trimming removed 6 bases at V and 4 bases at J, with 9 bases between. Germline V lookup: CDR1 MNHEY, CDR2 SVGAGI. The CDR3 contains 13 residues.

The sample holds many counts of this clonotype. V and J are TRBV9 and TRBJ2-1; D is unresolved. CDR3 length: 17 amino acids. Germline V gives CDR1 SGDLS, CDR2 YYNGEE. V gave up 0 bases and J gave up 4 bases, with 17 bases separating them. Here the CDR3 reads CASSVATGGMGYNEQFF. The CDR3 DNA reads as TGTGCCAGCAGCGTAGCTACCGGTGGTATGGGGTACAATGAGCAGTTCTTC.

This clonotype showed up just a few times. The chain is built from TRBV12-3 or TRBV12-4 and TRBJ2-1; 9 nucleotides align to TRBD2. The CDR3 has 11 amino acids. V dropped 6 bases and J dropped 14; count of bases not matched to a gene: 5. CDR3 region: CASSPGGGEFF. DNA of the CDR3: TGTGCCAGCAGCCCTGGCGGGGGGGAGTTCTTC.

The chain uses TRBV27 and TRBJ2-7; 7 bases map to TRBD1. The length of the CDR3 is 13 residues. Germline CDR1 and CDR2: MNHEY and SMNVEV (reference sequence). The trim removed 6 bases at V and 4 bases at J, leaving 6 bases unmatched. The CDR3 loop is CASSSQGWYEQYF. The CDR3 DNA is TGTGCCAGCAGCTCACAGGGGTGGTACGAGCAGTACTTC.

The CDR3 coding sequence is TGTGCCAGCAGTTACTCGAAGTGGACTGAAGCTTTCTTT. Translated, it gives CASSYSKWTEAFF. V gene TRBV6-5 combines with J gene TRBJ1-1, with D hard to call. Per germline, CDR1 MNHEY and CDR2 SVGAGI. The CDR3 runs to 13 residues. V was clipped by 0 bases and J by 5 bases, with 7 bases between them.

The sample holds a few counts of this clonotype. The chain joins TRBV6-5 to TRBJ2-5; D might be TRBD1 (6 bases). The V gene lost 0 bases and the J gene lost 4 bases, with 12 bases spanning the gap. CDR1 MNHEY and CDR2 SVGAGI come from the germline V gene. The CDR3 has 15 residues. The CDR3 loop reads CASSYSEIGGETQYF. CDR3 in DNA: TGTGCCAGCAGTTACTCGGAAATAGGGGGAGAGACCCAGTACTTC.

The V call is TRBV20-1, the J call TRBJ2-3; 8 nucleotides match TRBD1. V was clipped by 0 bases and J by 6 bases; unmatched bases: 11. The CDR3 covers 16 residues. CDR1 and CDR2 from the germline V gene are DFQATT and SNEGSKA (reference sequence). CDR3 nucleotides: TGCAGTGCTAGAGATCACGAGTCAGGGGGCAGGGATACGCAGTATTTT. Protein sequence: CSARDHESGGRDTQYF.